This T cell receptor (beta chain) was captured in a study of cytomegalovirus exposure and HLA in healthy donors (dated by TCRdb to 2016 to 2017). With regard to the full study: An earlier analysis of 550 to 700 of the donors reported 276 Gb of sequence data and 117 million unique TCR beta sequences from roughly 200 million T cells. Approximately 300 gigabases of sequencing data and around 88 million unique TCR sequences made up an early release that covered approximately 620 HLA-typed donors. Of the roughly 400 genotyped donors, 65% to 90% fell in the genetic ancestry cluster associated with self-reported Caucasian donors. The aim of the study was to test whether cataloging public T cell receptors could identify signatures of past pathogen exposure. Using immunosequencing, the study profiled T cell repertoires from fewer than 850 subjects and related those repertoires to cytomegalovirus serostatus. Besides the first cohort of hundreds of subjects, a separate validation cohort made up of roughly 120 different subjects was used. High-throughput TCR immunosequencing, statistical association of individual TCRs with disease status, and machine learning were combined to predict cytomegalovirus infection status. To study patterns of TCR occurrence, a later analysis re-analyzed previously published TCR beta repertoires from around 700 donors and added high-resolution HLA genotyping. Rather than using new phenotypic data, the later analysis identified candidate immune exposures from TCR beta sequences and from how often those sequences occurred across donors. In an earlier analysis of 500 to 650 of the donors, high-throughput TCR beta sequencing was used to judge whether each TCR beta V gene segment behaved as functional or pseudogenic. Alongside the repertoire data, information on donor age, sex, ethnicity and CMV serostatus was compiled. In a later genetic analysis, genome-wide SNP genotypes for about 55% of the roughly 700 donors were used, and that subset was treated as a discovery cohort. All discovery cohort repertoires had been generated on a single sequencing platform. HLA typing covered class I and class II loci at four-digit resolution. The number of donors typed differed by locus, with about 629-630 for A, B, C, DRB1 and DQB1, 522 for DQA1, over 600 for DPA1, and 450 to 480 for DPB1. A few DR-DQ haplotypes were treated as single units for association and clustering because of strong linkage in the cohort. Among about 400 genotyped donors of the cohort, an average of approximately 240,000 unique TCR beta nucleotide sequences was sequenced per donor, of which 15% to 20% were non-productive.

General conclusions and limits of the study: Correlated functional status among segregating V segments might reflect linkage disequilibrium, but an unknown experimental factor could not be ruled out. In a later analysis, most CMV-associated TCR beta chains were found to appear HLA-restricted, with HLA associations seemingly driven largely by CMV exposure. In a later analysis, several top co-occurrence clusters were reported to appear linked to parvovirus B19, influenza, CMV and Epstein-Barr virus. A total of fewer than 200 TCR beta chains were listed by the study as associated with cytomegalovirus. According to a later analysis, TCR association rates differed among HLA loci, with DRB1 alleles showing the most associated TCRs and HLA-C alleles showing the fewest. Strong co-occurrence of HLA alleles, especially DR and DQ, made assigning TCR associations to individual alleles difficult. The authors suggested that the approach could potentially be extended to other disease states and immunological phenotypes. Because HLA typing was missing for some donors at each locus, association tests included only the typed subset. The only immune exposure information available for the cohort was CMV serostatus. In a later genetic analysis, a missense DCLRE1C variant was associated with V-gene and J-gene trimming of TCR beta chains, and the association was replicated in an independent cohort. Because counts were too low, around 17 rarely observed V segments, including chromosome 9 orphons, were left out of the earlier analysis of approximately 580 of the donors. A cluster of highly shared sequence variants was judged likely to be a technical artifact of the sequencing pipeline. The classifier was reported to diagnose cytomegalovirus status with high specificity and sensitivity in both the original and validation cohorts. The cohort was sequenced for TCR beta chains only, and without alpha or paired-chain data the features that could be detected were limited. Specific HLA alleles were associated with 16,951 TCR beta sequences at a false discovery rate of 0.05 in a later analysis. A later analysis found that HLA-associated TCR beta chains were more clonally expanded and had lower generation probabilities than equally common non-associated chains. Presence/absence analyses assumed roughly uniform sequencing depth across donors, an assumption that may not hold. In a later genetic analysis, fewer N-insertions in productive TCRs were reported among donors in an Asian-associated ancestry cluster than the roughly 670-donor mean. Across donors, most TCR sequences were observed very rarely, whereas some public TCRs were present in many individuals. A further reported finding was that TCR beta sequences accurately predicted the HLA-A and HLA-B alleles for most subjects in the first cohort. Broadly in line with IMGT annotations, most TCR beta V segments showed up in productive rearrangements about 90% or about 30% of the time in an earlier analysis of about 500 of the donors. In vitro tests confirmed that a few of the cytomegalovirus-associated TCR beta chains recognize cytomegalovirus antigens.

Library preparation employed the immunoSEQ multiplex PCR assay. The multiplex PCR relied on a mix of 60 forward primers for TCR Vbeta segments and 13 reverse primers for TCR Jbeta segments. Amplification of the CDR3 region of rearranged TCR beta genes was performed with a multiplex PCR assay on genomic DNA. The Illumina HiSeq System was used to sequence the amplified TCR beta libraries as 87-base-pair reads. In the source study's methods: A later analysis counted approximately 84 million unique TCR beta chains across the 600 to 850 repertoires, and around 9.9 million of these chains were shared by at least two donors. Raw reads were error-corrected and collapsed into unique sequences with a nearest-neighbor algorithm that merged closely related sequences to remove PCR and sequencing errors. To assign V, D and J gene segments, CDR3 sequences were aligned to IMGT reference sequences. For a sequence to be retained, a match of at least six nucleotides to both a V gene segment and a J gene segment was required. A rearrangement was called productive if the CDR3 had no stop codons and remained in frame with V and J, and every other rearrangement was called non-productive. CDR3 was defined by IMGT convention, running from the second conserved V-encoded cysteine to the conserved J-encoded phenylalanine. In an earlier analysis of roughly 610 of the donors, sequences lacking an unambiguous match to a single V gene segment were excluded. An earlier analysis of 587 of the donors classified V segments as functional when productive rearrangements were above 56.7% and as segregating when the standard deviation between donors was above 5%. A statistical classification framework was built for diagnosing cytomegalovirus status from the catalog of TCR beta chain sequences. V and J gene assignment, in a later analysis, came from comparing TCR nucleotide sequences with IMGT/GENE-DB human TR gene sequences. A later analysis assigned CDR3 sequences and most-parsimonious VDJ recombination scenarios with the TCRdist pipeline. A later analysis defined each TCR beta chain by its CDR3 amino acid sequence plus V-gene family, and excluded reads lacking a unique V-gene family. To address suspected cross-contamination and a sequencing artifact, a later analysis removed around 590 highly shared, low-generation-probability nucleotide sequences. For each public chain, a later analysis derived a clonal expansion index from normalized ranks of inferred template counts within each repertoire. In a later analysis, generation probabilities were computed using a VDJ recombination model fitted to out-of-frame rearrangements, and the results were checked against IGoR. A later analysis scored TCR-TCR, TCR-HLA and TCR-CMV co-occurrence with hypergeometric tests, applying a repertoire-size bias correction to TCR pairs. In a later analysis, false discovery rates were estimated by permuting HLA or CMV assignments 20 times. In a later analysis, co-occurring TCRs were grouped using DBSCAN, with TCRdist sequence similarity added in when clustering inside HLA-allele-positive subsets. For co-occurrence clustering, repertoires with fewer than 30,000 or more than 120,000 public chains were excluded, along with four to six repertoires with anomalous nucleotide sharing. TCRdb took this table from immuneACCESS and kept in-frame rearrangements with V and J called. Such tables lack part of the clones; where checked against another copy, unresolved V genes explain under half of the gap, and the rest is unexplained. Clone size and the V and J calls come from that table; the DNA yielded D and trimming. Here the sample has roughly 120,000 clones; roughly 80% occur a single time. The ten biggest clones cover about 2.1% of the sample.

The cohort was made up of hundreds of healthy bone marrow donors. At the time of sampling, every cohort member was nominally healthy, though immune exposures that went unrecorded were likely present. The donor was CMV seropositive and belonged to the group of a few hundred seropositive cohort members. Every donor gave a peripheral blood sample, and the peripheral blood mononuclear cells from that sample were used for TCR beta sequencing. Genomic DNA extraction from the blood cell samples was performed with the Qiagen DNeasy Blood Extraction Kit. Concerning this clone itself: Its recognized antigen is unknown. There are no base qualities to consult, and no much larger clone falls within one base.

The clonotype comes from a woman between 40 and 50 years old in good health and CMV-seropositive. The sequencing input was PBMCs.

The CDR3 is CSVDGQGGGQETQYF. The nucleotide sequence reads TGCAGCGTTGACGGGCAGGGCGGCGGCCAAGAGACCCAGTACTTC. The rearrangement joined TRBV29-1 to TRBJ2-5; the best D guess is TRBD1, with 5 bases matching. Per the germline V gene, SQVTM is the CDR1 and ANQGSEA is the CDR2. From cysteine to phenylalanine, the CDR3 is 15 amino acids long. Only CDR3 DNA is held: 45 bases, read in frame from base 1. Cut back by 3 bases and 1 base, the V and J ends lie 15 bases apart.